This T cell receptor (beta chain) was sequenced for a study of patients and donors after allogeneic stem cell transplantation (dated by TCRdb to the early 2020s). V was cut back by 8 bases and J by 2 bases, leaving a gap of 12 bases between them. CDR1 and CDR2 were assigned from the germline V gene as SGHAT and FQNNGV. The CDR3 measures 14 amino acids from cysteine to phenylalanine. CDR3 DNA is the only sequence kept; it has 42 bases, read in frame from the first base. The library was obtained by RT-PCR. Reads for this sample came from a NextSeq 550. Using fastp at Q25 and MiXCR, TCRdb reprocessed the public reads and kept productive beta chains. Each entry is one CDR3 protein sequence, shown with its most common DNA and genes. The sample yields roughly 880,000 distinct CDR3 sequences; 15% to 20% were counted once. The top ten clonotypes cover approximately 5.9% of the sample. This clonotype was seen only a few times. This clone's antigen is unknown. No base-level quality is on record; no much larger clone is a single base apart.

Material for sequencing was blood, either unsorted or a sorted T cell fraction (not recorded which). This clonotype was obtained from a human donor who was either an allogeneic HSCT recipient or a stem cell or donor lymphocyte infusion donor (not recorded which). It is not recorded whose cells these are; they may come from a transplant donor. The chain links TRBV11-2 with TRBJ2-2; TRBD2 is possibly the D segment (6 matching bases). At the DNA level, the sequence is TGTGCCAGCCGCCTAGCGCCCAACACCGGGGAGCTGTTTTTT. This yields the protein CASRLAPNTGELFF.